This T cell receptor beta chain stems from a study of blood T cell repertoires in COVID-19. Study-level background: Samples taken during acute and convalescent COVID-19 were collected in the United States, Italy and Spain.

Authors' methods: Researchers report that nucleated cell counts were estimated from reference gene primer amplification. Here immunoSEQ multiplex PCR was the method, and the copy in TCRdb shows in-frame clones only, minus some. For V, J and clone size, that table is used; D and trimming come from the DNA. The sample includes 150,000 to 200,000 clones, around 80% of them seen just once. CDR1 is ENHRY and CDR2 is SYGVKD in the germline V gene. Unmatched junction bases numbered 5, after V lost 0 bases and J lost 4 bases. The CDR3 has 15 residues. The chain employs TRBV10-3 and TRBJ2-5; 7 bases align to TRBD2. Input material: peripheral blood. The clonotype comes from a woman older than 75 with COVID-19, enrolled during active disease. Here the CDR3 reads CAISESSREGETQYF. CDR3 DNA: TGTGCCATCAGTGAGTCCTCCAGGGAGGGAGAGACCCAGTACTTC.